One TCR beta chain is described in this entry. Its specificity is not known. This specimen comes from a study of T cells after yellow fever vaccination. Findings and caveats of the study: Within FACS-sorted repertoires, abundant clonotypes contaminating from the bulk population could be present.

This CDR3 region has 15 residues. Germline assignment: CDR1 LNHDA and CDR2 SQIVND (reference sequence). Trimming stripped 9 bases from V and 4 bases from J, with 20 bases between. One entry per CDR3 protein results from TCRdb running MiXCR on the 5' RACE reads. The data contain some 400,000 distinct CDR3 sequences, roughly a sixth of them singletons. The starting material was PBMCs, obtained before the yellow fever booster vaccination. The chain uses TRBV19 and TRBJ2-3; D is tentatively TRBD1 or TRBD2 (5 bases each). The source is a man aged 18 to 29 who received the YFV17D yellow fever vaccine. The DNA for the CDR3 is TGTGCCAGCATGGAGGATCGGGGCTTCTCAGATACGCAGTATTTT. Protein: CASMEDRGFSDTQYF.